This TCR beta chain appears in the sequencing data of a study of identical twins. Regarding the study as a whole: Monozygotic twin pairs showed more out-of-frame TCR alpha sharing than models estimated. Twin-shared out-of-frame alpha sequences were enriched for low generation probability.

J was trimmed by 0 bases and V by 0 bases; bases with no gene match: 3. Per germline, CDR1 SGHKS and CDR2 YYEKEE (reference sequence). The CDR3 spans 17 residues. A universal primer site arose from template switching, and cDNA bore unique molecular identifiers. TCRdb ran MiXCR on the 5' RACE reads and lists one entry per CDR3 protein. The sample includes around 1.7 million distinct CDR3 sequences, about 31% of them seen just once. Worth noting for this clonotype: The antigen is undetermined.

V and J are TRBV5-5 and TRBJ1-6; 7 bases map to TRBD1. This receptor was taken from a newborn girl in good health. The source material was cord blood. The DNA for the CDR3 is TGTGCCAGCAGCTTGGTGGACAGGAGCTCCTATAATTCACCCCTCCACTTT. This gives the protein CASSLVDRSSYNSPLHF.